This TCR beta chain was profiled in a study of T cells in Graves' hyperthyroidism and ophthalmopathy. Study observations and caveats: Blood also contained most expanded thyroid clonotypes above 0.001.

Diagnosis relied on clinical symptoms, serum thyroxine and TRAb, thyroid ultrasound and orbital computed tomography. PBMCs stemmed from 10 ml fresh peripheral blood. This clonotype was observed at least ten times. Its specificity is unknown. Amplification targeted TCR beta CDR3 regions from RNA transcripts. The TCR CDR3 first-round RT-PCR relied on the HTBI primer set. TCRdb re-derived calls from the multiplex PCR reads in MiXCR, one entry per CDR3 protein. This sample has approximately 520,000 distinct CDR3 sequences, with under 25% found just once. Sequencing was carried out using blood. This TCR was recovered from a man aged 18 to 29 with Graves' hyperthyroidism.

The CDR3 DNA is TGCAGTGCTAGAGAGTTGGGGACAGGGATGAACACTGAAGCTTTCTTT. Amino acids: CSARELGTGMNTEAFF. V and J are TRBV20-1 and TRBJ1-1, with TRBD1 identical over 9 bases. V shed 0 bases, J shed 0 bases, and the junction held 5 bases outside the gene matches. Germline V gene sequence: CDR1 DFQATT, CDR2 SNEGSKA (reference sequence). This CDR3 spans 16 amino acids.